This T cell receptor beta chain was sequenced during a study of OX40 agonist ivuxolimab in advanced cancers. Study-level results: Among the lowest peripheral clonal expansion occurred in 0.1-3.0 mg/kg partial responders. No antigen was identified for the clonally expanded peripheral T cells.

From germline, CDR1 is KGHSH and CDR2 LQKENI. V was pared by 6 bases and J by 0 bases, with 12 bases between. The CDR3 spans 15 residues. Data came from immunoSEQ multiplex PCR; TCRdb stores just in-frame clones and leaves some out. The sample carries approximately 74,000 clones, about 89% recorded once. To note about this clone: Its antigen is currently unknown.

V gene TRBV18 combines with J gene TRBJ2-1; D is unresolved. The source of this sequence is an adult with an advanced solid tumor such as melanoma, head and neck, liver or kidney cancer. The starting material was CD4+ or CD8+ T cells sorted from blood, obtained in a trial of the OX40 agonist ivuxolimab. CDR3: CASSETPSSYNEQFF. The CDR3 coding sequence is TGTGCCAGCTCCGAAACCCCGAGCTCCTACAATGAGCAGTTCTTC.